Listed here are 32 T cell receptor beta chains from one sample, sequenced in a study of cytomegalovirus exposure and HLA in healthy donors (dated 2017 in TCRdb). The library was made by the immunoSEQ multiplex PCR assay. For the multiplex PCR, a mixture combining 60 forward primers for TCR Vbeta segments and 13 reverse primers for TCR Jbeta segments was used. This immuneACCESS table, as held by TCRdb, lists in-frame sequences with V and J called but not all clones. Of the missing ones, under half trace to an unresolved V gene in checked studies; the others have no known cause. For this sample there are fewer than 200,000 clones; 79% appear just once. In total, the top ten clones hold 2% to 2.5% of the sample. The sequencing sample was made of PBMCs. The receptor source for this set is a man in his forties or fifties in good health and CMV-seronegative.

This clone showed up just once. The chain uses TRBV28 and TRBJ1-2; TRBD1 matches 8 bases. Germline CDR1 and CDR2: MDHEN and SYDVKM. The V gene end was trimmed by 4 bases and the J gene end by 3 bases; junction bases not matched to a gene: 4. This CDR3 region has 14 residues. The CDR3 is CASSYGQGDYGYTF. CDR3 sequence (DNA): TGTGCCAGCAGTTACGGACAGGGAGACTATGGCTACACCTTC.

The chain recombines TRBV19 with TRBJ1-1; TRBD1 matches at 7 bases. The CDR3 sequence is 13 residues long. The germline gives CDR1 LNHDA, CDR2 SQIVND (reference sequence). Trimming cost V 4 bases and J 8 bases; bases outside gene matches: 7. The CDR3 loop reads CASSTRTGNEAFF. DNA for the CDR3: TGTGCCAGTAGTACGAGGACAGGAAACGAAGCTTTCTTT.

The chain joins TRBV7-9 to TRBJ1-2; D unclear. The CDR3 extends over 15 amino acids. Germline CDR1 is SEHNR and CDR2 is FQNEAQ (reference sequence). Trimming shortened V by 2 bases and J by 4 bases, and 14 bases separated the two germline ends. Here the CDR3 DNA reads TGTGCCAGCAGCTTATCTAACGATGGTGGCTATGGCTACACCTTC. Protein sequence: CASSLSNDGGYGYTF.

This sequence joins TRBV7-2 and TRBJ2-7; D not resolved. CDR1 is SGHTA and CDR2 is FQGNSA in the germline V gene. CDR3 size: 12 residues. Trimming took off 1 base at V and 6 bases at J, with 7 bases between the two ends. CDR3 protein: CASSLGAVEQYF. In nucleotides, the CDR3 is TGTGCCAGCAGCTTAGGTGCAGTCGAGCAGTACTTC.

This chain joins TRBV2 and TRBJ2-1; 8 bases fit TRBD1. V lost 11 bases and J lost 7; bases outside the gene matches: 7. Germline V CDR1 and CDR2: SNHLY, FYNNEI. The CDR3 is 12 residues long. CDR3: CALGQGRNEQFF. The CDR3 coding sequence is TGTGCCTTAGGACAGGGACGGAATGAGCAGTTCTTC.

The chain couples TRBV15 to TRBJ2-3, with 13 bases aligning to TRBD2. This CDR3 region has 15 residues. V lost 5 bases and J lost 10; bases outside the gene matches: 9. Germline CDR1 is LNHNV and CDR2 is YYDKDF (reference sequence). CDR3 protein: CATSYGLAGESAQYF. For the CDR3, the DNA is TGTGCCACCAGCTACGGACTAGCGGGAGAATCAGCGCAGTATTTT.

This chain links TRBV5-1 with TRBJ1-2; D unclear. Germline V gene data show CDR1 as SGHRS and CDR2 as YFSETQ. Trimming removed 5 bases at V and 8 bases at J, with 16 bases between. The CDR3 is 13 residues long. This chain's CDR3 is CASRRLTSGGYTF. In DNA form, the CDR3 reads TGCGCCAGCAGGAGACTTACGTCCGGGGGCTACACCTTC.

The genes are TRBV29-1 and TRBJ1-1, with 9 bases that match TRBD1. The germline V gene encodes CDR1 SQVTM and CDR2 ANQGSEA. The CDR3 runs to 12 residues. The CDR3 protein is CGGTGSYTEAFF. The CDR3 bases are TGCGGGGGGACAGGGAGTTACACTGAAGCTTTCTTT.

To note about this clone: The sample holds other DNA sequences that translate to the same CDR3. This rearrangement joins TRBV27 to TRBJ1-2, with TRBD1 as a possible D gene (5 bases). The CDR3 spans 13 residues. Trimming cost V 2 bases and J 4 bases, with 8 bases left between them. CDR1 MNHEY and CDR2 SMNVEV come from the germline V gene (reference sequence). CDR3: CASSLGQGYGYTF. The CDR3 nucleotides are TGTGCCAGCAGTTTAGGGCAGGGCTATGGCTACACCTTC.

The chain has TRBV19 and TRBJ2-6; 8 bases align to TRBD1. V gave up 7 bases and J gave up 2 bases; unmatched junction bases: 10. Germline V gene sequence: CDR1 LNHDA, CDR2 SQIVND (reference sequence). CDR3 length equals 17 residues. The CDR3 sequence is CASTPQGDRPGANVLTF. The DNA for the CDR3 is TGTGCCAGTACCCCACAGGGGGACCGGCCTGGGGCCAACGTCCTGACTTTC.

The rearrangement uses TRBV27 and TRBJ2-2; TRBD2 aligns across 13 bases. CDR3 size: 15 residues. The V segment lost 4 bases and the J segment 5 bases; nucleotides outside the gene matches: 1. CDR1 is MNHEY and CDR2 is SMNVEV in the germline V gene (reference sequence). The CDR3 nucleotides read TGTGCCAGCAGTTGGACTAGCGGGAGAACCGGGGAGCTGTTTTTT. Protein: CASSWTSGRTGELFF.

The CDR3 DNA is TGTGCCAGCAGCTTACGGACTAGCGGGAGAGGAGAGCAGTTCTTC. Its translation: CASSLRTSGRGEQFF. This chain uses TRBV7-2 with TRBJ2-1, with TRBD2 matching 13 bases. CDR3 size: 15 residues. Germline values: CDR1 SGHTA, CDR2 FQGNSA. The V gene end was trimmed by 2 bases and the J gene end by 10 bases; junction bases not matched to a gene: 5.

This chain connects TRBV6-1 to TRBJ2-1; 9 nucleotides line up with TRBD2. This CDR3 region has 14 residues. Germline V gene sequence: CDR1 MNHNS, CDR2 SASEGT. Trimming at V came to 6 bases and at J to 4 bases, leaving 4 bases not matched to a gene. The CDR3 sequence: CASSRTSVYNEQFF. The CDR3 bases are TGTGCCAGCAGCCGGACTAGCGTGTACAATGAGCAGTTCTTC.

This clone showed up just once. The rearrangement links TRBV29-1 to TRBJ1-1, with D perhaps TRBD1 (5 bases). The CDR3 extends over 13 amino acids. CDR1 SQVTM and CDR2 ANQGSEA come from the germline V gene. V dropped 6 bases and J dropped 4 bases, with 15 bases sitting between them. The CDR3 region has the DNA TGCAGCGTCGGCAGGGTTTCCGGCACTGAAGCTTTCTTT. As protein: CSVGRVSGTEAFF.

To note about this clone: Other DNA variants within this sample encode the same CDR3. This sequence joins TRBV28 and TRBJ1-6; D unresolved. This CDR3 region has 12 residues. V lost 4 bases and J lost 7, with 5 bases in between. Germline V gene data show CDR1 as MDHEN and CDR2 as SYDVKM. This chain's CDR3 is CASSSGNSPLHF. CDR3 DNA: TGTGCCAGCAGTTCCGGGAATTCACCCCTCCACTTT. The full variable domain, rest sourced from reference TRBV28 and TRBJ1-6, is DVKVTQSSRYLVKRTGEKVFLECVQDMDHENMFWYRQDPGLGLRLIYFSYDVKMKEKGDIPEGYSVSREKKERFSLILESASTNQTSMYLCASSSGNSPLHFGNGTRLTVT.

CDR3 in DNA: TGTGCCAGCAGCTTCGGGGGGTTCGACGAGCAGTACTTC. Translation: CASSFGGFDEQYF. V usage is TRBV5-4 and J usage is TRBJ2-7; 7 bases align to TRBD2. Losses at the gene ends were 2 bases for V and 5 bases for J; bases not matched to a gene: 4. There are 13 residues in the CDR3. Germline CDR1 is SGHNT and CDR2 is YYREEE (reference sequence).

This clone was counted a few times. The DNA for the CDR3 is TGTGCCAGCAACACCGGCGGGAGGACGGCAGATACGCAGTATTTT. Encoded protein: CASNTGGRTADTQYF. V usage is TRBV5-6 and J usage is TRBJ2-3; 8 bases align to TRBD2. Losses at the gene ends were 6 bases for V and 4 bases for J; bases not matched to a gene: 10. Germline loops: CDR1 SGHDT, CDR2 YYEEEE. CDR3 length: 15 amino acids.

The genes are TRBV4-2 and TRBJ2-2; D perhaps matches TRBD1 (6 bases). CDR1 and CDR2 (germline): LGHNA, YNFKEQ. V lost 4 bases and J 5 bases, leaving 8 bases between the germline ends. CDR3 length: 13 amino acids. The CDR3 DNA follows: TGTGCCAGCAGCCCCGGACAGACCGGGGAGCTGTTTTTT. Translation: CASSPGQTGELFF.

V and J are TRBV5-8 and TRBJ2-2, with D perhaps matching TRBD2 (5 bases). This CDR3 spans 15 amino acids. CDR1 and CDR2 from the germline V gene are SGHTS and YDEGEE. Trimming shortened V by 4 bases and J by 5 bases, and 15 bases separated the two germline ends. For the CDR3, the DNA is TGTGCCAGCAGCCCGCTAGGTCCGGGGACCGGGGAGCTGTTTTTT. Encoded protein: CASSPLGPGTGELFF.

For the CDR3, the DNA is TGTGCCAGCAGGCGGGGGGGGGCCCAGCCCCAGCATTTT. As protein: CASRRGGAQPQHF. This chain uses TRBV27 with TRBJ1-5, with D tentatively TRBD1 (6 bases). The CDR3 is made up of 13 amino acids. V lost 6 bases to trimming and J lost 7 bases, with 13 bases between them. Germline CDR1 MNHEY, CDR2 SMNVEV (reference sequence).

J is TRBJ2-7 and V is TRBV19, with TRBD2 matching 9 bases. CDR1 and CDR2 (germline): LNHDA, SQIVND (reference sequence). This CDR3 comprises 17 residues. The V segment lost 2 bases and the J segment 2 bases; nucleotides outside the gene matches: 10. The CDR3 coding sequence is TGTGCCAGTAGTATAAAGAAGGCGGGAGGGCCTACCTACGAGCAGTACTTC. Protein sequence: CASSIKKAGGPTYEQYF.

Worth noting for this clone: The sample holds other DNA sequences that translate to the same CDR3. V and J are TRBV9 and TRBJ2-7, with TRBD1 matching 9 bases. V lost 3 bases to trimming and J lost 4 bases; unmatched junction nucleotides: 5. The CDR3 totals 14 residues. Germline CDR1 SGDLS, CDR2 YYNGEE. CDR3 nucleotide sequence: TGTGCCAGCAGCGCTGGGACAGGGCCTTACGAGCAGTACTTC. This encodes CASSAGTGPYEQYF.

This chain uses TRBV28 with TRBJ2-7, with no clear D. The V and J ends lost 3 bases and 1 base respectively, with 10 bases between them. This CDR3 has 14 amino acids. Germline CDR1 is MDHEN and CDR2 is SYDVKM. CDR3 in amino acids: CASSFLSGSYEQYF. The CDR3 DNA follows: TGTGCCAGCAGTTTCTTATCCGGGTCCTACGAGCAGTACTTC.

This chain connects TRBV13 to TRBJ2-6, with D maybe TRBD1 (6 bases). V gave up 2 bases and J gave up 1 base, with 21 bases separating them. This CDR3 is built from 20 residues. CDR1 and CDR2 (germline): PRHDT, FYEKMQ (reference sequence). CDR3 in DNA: TGTGCCAGCAGCTTATGGGTTGGGGGACACCAAACATCTGGGGCCAACGTCCTGACTTTC. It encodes CASSLWVGGHQTSGANVLTF.

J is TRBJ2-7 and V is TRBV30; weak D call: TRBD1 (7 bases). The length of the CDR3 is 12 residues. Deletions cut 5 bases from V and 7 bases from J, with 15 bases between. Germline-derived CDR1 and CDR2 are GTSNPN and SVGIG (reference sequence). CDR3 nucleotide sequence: TGTGCCTGGGGAACAGGGGCGGGAGAGCAGTACTTC. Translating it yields CAWGTGAGEQYF.

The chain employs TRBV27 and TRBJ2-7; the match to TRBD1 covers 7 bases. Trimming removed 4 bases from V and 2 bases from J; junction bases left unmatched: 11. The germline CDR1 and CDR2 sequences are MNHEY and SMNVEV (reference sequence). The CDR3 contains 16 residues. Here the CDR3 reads CASSSSKDRRAYEQYF. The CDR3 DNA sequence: TGTGCCAGCAGTTCATCCAAGGACAGGCGAGCCTACGAGCAGTACTTC.

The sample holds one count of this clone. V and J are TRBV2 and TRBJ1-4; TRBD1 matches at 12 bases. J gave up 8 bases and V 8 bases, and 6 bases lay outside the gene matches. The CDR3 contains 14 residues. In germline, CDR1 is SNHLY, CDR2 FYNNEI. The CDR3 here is CASRPGQGAEKLFF. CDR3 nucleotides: TGTGCCAGCCGGCCGGGACAGGGGGCAGAAAAACTGTTTTTT.

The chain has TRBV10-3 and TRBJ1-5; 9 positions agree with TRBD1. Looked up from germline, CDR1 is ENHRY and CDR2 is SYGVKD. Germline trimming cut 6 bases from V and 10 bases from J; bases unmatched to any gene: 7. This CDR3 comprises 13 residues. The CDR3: CAISLGQGEPQHF. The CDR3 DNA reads TGTGCCATCAGCCTGGGACAGGGTGAACCCCAGCATTTT.

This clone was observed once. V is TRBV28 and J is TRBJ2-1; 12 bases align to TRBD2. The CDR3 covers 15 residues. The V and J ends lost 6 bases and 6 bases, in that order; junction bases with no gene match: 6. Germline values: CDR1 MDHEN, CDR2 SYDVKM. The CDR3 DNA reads TGTGCCAGCAGCCTTCTAGCGGGAGGGCCCAATGAGCAGTTCTTC. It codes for CASSLLAGGPNEQFF.

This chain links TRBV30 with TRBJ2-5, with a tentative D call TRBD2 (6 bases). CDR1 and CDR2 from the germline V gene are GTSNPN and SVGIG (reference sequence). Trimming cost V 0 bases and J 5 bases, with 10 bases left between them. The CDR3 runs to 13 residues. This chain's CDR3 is CAWSVGGGETQYF. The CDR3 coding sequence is TGTGCCTGGAGTGTTGGTGGAGGGGAGACCCAGTACTTC. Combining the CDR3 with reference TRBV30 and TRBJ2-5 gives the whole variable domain SQTIHQWPATLVQPVGSPLSLECTVEGTSNPNLYWYRQAAGRGLQLLFYSVGIGQISSEVPQNLSASRPQDRQFILSSKKLLLSDSGFYLCAWSVGGGETQYFGPGTRLLVL.

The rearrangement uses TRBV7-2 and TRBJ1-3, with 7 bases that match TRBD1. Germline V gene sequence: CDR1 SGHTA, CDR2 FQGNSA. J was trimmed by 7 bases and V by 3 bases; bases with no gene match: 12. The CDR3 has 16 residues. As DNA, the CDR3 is TGTGCCAGCAGCTTCGCCCCGAGCAGGGGGGTTAACACCATATATTTT. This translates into CASSFAPSRGVNTIYF. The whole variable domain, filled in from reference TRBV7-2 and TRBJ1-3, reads GAGVSQSPSNKVTEKGKDVELRCDPISGHTALYWYRQSLGQGLEFLIYFQGNSAPDKSGLPSDRFSAERTGGSVSTLTIQRTQQEDSAVYLCASSFAPSRGVNTIYFGEGSWLTVV.

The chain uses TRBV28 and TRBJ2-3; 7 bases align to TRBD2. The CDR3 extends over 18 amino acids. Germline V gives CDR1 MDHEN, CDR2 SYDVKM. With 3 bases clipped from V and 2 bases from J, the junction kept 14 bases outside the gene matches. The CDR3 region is CASSFPGTTSDHTDTQYF. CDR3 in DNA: TGTGCCAGCAGTTTCCCCGGGACTACAAGCGACCACACAGATACGCAGTATTTT.